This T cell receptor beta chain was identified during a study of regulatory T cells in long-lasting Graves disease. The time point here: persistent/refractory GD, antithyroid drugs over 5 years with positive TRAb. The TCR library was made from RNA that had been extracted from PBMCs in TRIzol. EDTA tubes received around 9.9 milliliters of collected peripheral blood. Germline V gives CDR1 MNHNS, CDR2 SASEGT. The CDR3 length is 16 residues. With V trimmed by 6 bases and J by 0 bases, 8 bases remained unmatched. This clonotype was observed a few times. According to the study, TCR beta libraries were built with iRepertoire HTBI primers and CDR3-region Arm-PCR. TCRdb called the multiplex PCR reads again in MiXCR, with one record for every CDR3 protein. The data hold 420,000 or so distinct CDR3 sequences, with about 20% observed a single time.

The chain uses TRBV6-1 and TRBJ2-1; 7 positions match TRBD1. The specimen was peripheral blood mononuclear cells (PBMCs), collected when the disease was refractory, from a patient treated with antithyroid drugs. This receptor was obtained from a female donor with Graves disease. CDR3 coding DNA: TGTGCCAGCAGACCACCGGGACAGTTCTCCTACAATGAGCAGTTCTTC. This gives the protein CASRPPGQFSYNEQFF.